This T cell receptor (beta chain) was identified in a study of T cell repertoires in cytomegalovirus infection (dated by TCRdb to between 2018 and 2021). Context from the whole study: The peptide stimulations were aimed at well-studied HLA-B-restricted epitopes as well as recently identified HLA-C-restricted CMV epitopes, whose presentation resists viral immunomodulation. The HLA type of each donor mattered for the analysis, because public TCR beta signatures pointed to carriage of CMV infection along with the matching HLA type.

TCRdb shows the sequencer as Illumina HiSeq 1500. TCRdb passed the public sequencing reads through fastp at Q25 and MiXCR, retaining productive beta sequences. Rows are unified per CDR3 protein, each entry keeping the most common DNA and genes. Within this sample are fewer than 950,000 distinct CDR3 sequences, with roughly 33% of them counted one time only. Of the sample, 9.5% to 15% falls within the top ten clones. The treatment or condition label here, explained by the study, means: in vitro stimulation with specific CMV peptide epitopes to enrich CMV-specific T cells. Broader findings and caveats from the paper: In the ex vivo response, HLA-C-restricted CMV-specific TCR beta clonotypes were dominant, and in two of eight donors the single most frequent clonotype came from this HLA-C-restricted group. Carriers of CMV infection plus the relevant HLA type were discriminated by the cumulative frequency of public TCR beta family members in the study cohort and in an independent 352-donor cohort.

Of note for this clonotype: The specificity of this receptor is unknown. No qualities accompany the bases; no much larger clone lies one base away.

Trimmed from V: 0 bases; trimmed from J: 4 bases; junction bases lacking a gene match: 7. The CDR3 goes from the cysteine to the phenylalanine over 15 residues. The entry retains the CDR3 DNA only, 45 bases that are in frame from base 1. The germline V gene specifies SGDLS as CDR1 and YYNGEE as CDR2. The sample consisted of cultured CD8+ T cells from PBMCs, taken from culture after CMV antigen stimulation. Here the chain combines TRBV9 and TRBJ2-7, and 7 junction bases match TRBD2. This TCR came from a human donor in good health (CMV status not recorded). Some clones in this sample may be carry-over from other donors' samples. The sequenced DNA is TGTGCCAGCAGCGTAGGCGGGGGACTGGGTTACGAGCAGTACTTC. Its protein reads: CASSVGGGLGYEQYF.